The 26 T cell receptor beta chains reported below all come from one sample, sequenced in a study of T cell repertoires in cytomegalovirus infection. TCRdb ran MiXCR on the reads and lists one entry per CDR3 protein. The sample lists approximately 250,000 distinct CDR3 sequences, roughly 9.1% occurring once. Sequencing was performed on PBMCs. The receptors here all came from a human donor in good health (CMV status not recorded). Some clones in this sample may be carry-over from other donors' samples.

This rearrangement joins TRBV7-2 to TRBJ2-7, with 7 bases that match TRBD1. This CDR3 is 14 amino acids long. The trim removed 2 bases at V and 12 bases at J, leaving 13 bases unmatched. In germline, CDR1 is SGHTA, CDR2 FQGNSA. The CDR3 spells CASSLIQGVNIAYF. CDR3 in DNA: TGTGCCAGCAGCTTAATTCAGGGGGTAAACATCGCGTACTTC.

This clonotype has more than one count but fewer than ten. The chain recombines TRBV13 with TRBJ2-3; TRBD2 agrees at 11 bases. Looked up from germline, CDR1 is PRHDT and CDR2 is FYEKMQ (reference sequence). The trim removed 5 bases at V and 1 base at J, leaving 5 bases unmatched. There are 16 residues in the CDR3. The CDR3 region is CASSVRLAGRTDTQYF. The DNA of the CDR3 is TGTGCCAGCAGCGTAAGACTAGCGGGGCGCACAGATACGCAGTATTTT.

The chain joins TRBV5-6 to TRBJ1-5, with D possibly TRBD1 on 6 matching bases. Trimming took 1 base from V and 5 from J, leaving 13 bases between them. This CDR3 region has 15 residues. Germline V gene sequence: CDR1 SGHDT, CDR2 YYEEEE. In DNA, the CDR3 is TGTGCCAGCAGCTTGACGCAGGGGCTGGATCAGCCCCAGCATTTT. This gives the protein CASSLTQGLDQPQHF.

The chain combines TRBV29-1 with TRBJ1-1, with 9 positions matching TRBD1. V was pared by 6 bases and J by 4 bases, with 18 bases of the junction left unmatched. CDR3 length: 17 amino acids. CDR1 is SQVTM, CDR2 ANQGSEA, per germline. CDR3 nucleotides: TGCAGCGTAGAACGGGCCCGGACAGGGGCGGGGAGCACTGAAGCTTTCTTT. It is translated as CSVERARTGAGSTEAFF. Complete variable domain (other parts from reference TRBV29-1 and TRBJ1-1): SAVISQKPSRDICQRGTSLTIQCQVDSQVTMMFWYRQQPGQSLTLIATANQGSEATYESGFVIDKFPISRPNLTFSTLTVSNMSPEDSSIYLCSVERARTGAGSTEAFFGQGTRLTVV.

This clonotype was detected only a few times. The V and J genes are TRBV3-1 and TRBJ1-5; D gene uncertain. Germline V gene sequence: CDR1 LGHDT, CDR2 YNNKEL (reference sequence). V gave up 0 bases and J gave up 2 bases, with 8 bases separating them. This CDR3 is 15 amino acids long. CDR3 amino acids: CASSQESGRNQPQHF. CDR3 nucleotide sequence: TGTGCCAGCAGCCAAGAGTCCGGGCGCAATCAGCCCCAGCATTTT. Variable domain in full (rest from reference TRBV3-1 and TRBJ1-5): DTAVSQTPKYLVTQMGNDKSIKCEQNLGHDTMYWYKQDSKKFLKIMFSYNNKELIINETVPNRFSPKSPDKAHLNLHINSLELGDSAVYFCASSQESGRNQPQHFGDGTRLSIL.

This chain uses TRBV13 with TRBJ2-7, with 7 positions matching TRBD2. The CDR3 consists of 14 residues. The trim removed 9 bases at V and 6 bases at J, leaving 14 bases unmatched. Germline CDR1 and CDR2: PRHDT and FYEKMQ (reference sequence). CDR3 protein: CASTERGRSGEQYF. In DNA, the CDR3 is TGTGCCAGTACGGAGCGGGGACGGTCCGGCGAGCAGTACTTC.

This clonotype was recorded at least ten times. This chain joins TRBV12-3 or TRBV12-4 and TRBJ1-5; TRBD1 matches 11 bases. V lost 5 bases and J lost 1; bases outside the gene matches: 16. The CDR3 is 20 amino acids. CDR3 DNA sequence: TGTGCCAGCAGTCCCCGGACAGGGGGCTTTGGGGCAGAAAGCAATCAGCCCCAGCATTTT. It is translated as CASSPRTGGFGAESNQPQHF.

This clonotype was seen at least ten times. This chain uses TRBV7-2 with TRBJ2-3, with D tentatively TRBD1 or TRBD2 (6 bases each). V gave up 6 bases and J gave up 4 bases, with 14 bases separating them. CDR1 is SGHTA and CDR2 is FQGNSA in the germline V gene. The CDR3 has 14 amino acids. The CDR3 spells CASSQPGAPDTQYF. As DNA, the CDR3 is TGTGCCAGCAGTCAACCGGGGGCCCCAGATACGCAGTATTTT. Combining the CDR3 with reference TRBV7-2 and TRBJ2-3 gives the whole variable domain GAGVSQSPSNKVTEKGKDVELRCDPISGHTALYWYRQSLGQGLEFLIYFQGNSAPDKSGLPSDRFSAERTGGSVSTLTIQRTQQEDSAVYLCASSQPGAPDTQYFGPGTRLTVL.

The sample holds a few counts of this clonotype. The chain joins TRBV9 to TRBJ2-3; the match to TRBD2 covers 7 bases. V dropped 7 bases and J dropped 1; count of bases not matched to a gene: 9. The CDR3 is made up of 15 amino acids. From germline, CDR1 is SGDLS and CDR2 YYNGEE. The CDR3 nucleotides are TGTGCCAGCGGGGGTGCGGGAGCGCGCACAGATACGCAGTATTTT. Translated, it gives CASGGAGARTDTQYF.

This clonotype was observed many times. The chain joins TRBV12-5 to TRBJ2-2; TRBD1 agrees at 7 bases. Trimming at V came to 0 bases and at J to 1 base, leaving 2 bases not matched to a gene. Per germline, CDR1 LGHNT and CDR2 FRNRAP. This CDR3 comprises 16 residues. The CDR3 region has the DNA TGTGCTAGTGGTTTGGTATGGGACAGGAACACCGGGGAGCTGTTTTTT. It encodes CASGLVWDRNTGELFF.

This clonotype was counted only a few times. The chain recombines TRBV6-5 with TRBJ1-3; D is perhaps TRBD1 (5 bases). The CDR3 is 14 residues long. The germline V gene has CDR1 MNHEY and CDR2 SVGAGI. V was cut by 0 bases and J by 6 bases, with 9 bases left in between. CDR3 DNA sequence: TGTGCCAGCAGTTACTCGGGACGGGCAAACACCATATATTTT. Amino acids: CASSYSGRANTIYF.

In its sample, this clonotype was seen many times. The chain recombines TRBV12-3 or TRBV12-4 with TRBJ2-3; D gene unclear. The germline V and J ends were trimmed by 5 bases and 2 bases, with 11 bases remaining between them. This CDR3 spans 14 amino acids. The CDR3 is CASSPFLPTDTQYF. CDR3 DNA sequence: TGTGCCAGCAGTCCCTTTCTTCCCACAGATACGCAGTATTTT.

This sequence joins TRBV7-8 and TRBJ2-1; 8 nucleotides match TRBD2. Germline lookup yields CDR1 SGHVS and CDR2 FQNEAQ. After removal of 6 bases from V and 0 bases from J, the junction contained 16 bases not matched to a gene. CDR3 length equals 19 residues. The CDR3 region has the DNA TGTGCCAGCAGACGAAAGGGGAGTAGCGGGACGAGCTCCTACAATGAGCAGTTCTTC. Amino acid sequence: CASRRKGSSGTSSYNEQFF.

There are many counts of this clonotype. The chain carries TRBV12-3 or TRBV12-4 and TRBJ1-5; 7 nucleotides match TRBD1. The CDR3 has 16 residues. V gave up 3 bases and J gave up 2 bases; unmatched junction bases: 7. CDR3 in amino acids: CASSFAGTAGNQPQHF. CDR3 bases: TGTGCCAGCAGTTTTGCGGGGACAGCTGGCAATCAGCCCCAGCATTTT.

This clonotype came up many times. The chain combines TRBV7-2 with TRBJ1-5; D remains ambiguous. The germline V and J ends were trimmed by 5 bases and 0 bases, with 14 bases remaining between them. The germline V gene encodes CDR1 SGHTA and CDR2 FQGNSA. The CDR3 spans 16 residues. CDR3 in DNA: TGTGCCAGCAGCCCCTCCGCGGCAGATAGCAATCAGCCCCAGCATTTT. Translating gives CASSPSAADSNQPQHF. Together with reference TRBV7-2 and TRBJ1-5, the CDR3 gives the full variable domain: GAGVSQSPSNKVTEKGKDVELRCDPISGHTALYWYRQSLGQGLEFLIYFQGNSAPDKSGLPSDRFSAERTGGSVSTLTIQRTQQEDSAVYLCASSPSAADSNQPQHFGDGTRLSIL.

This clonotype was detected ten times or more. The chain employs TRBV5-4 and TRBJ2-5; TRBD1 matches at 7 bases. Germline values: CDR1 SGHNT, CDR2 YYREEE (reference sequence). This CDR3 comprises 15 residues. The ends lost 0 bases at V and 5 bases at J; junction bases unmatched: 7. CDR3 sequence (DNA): TGTGCCAGCAGCTTGGGGCAGGGGGTCGGTGAGACCCAGTACTTC. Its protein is CASSLGQGVGETQYF.

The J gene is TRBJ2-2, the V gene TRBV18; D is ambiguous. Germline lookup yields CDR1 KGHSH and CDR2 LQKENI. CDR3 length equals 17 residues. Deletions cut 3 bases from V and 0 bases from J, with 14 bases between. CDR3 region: CASSPWKLSANTGELFF. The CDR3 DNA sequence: TGTGCCAGCTCACCCTGGAAATTGAGCGCGAACACCGGGGAGCTGTTTTTT. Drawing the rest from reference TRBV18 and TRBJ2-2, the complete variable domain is NAGVMQNPRHLVRRRGQEARLRCSPMKGHSHVYWYRQLPEEGLKFMVYLQKENIIDESGMPKERFSAEFPKEGPSILRIQQVVRGDSAAYFCASSPWKLSANTGELFFGEGSRLTVL.

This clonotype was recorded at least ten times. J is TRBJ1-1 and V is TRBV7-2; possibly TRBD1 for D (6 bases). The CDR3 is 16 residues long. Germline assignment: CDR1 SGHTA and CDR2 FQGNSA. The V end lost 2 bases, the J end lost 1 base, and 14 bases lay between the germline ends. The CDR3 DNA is TGTGCCAGCAGCTTATCCCCGACAGGCCGGAACACTGAAGCTTTCTTT. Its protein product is CASSLSPTGRNTEAFF.

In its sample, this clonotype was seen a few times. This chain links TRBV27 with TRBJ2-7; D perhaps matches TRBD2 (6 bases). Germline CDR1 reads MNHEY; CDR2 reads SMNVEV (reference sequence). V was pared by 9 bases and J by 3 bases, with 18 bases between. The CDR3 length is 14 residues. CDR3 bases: TGTGCCAGTCGCCGGCGGGGCCCGAACTACGAGCAGTACTTC. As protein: CASRRRGPNYEQYF.

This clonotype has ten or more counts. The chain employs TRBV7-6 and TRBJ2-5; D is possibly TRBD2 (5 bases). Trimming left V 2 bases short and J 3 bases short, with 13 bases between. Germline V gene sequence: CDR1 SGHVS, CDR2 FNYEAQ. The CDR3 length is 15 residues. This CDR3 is CASSLPRLAEETQYF. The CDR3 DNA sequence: TGTGCCAGCAGCTTACCCCGGCTAGCAGAAGAGACCCAGTACTTC. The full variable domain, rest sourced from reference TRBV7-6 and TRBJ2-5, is GAGVSQSPRYKVTKRGQDVALRCDPISGHVSLYWYRQALGQGPEFLTYFNYEAQQDKSGLPNDRFSAERPEGSISTLTIQRTEQRDSAMYRCASSLPRLAEETQYFGPGTRLLVL.

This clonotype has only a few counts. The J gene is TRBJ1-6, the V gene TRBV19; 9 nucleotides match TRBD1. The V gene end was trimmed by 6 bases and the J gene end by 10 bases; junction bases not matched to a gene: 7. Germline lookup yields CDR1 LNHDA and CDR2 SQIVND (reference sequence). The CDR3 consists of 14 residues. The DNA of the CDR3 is TGTGCCAGTAGCAGCGGGACAGGGAGATCACCCCTCCACTTT. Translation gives CASSSGTGRSPLHF.

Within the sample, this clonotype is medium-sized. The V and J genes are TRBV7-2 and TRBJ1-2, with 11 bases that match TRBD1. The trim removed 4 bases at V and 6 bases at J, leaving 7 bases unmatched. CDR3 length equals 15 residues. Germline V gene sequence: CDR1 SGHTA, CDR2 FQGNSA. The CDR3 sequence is CASSSRTGGIDGYTF. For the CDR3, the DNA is TGTGCCAGCAGCTCCCGGACAGGGGGCATCGATGGCTACACCTTC. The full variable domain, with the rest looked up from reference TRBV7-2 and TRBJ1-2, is GAGVSQSPSNKVTEKGKDVELRCDPISGHTALYWYRQSLGQGLEFLIYFQGNSAPDKSGLPSDRFSAERTGGSVSTLTIQRTQQEDSAVYLCASSSRTGGIDGYTFGSGTRLTVV.

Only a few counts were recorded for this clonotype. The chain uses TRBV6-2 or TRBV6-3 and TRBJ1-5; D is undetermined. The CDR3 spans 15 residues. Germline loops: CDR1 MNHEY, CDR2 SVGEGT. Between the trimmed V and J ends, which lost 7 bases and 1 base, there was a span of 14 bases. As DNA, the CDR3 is TGTGCCAGCACCGACCGGCTTAGGAGCAATCAGCCCCAGCATTTT. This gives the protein CASTDRLRSNQPQHF.

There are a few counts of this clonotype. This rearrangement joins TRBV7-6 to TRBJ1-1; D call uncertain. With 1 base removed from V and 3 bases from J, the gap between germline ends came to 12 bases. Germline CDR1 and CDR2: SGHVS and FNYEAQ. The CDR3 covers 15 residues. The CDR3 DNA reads TGTGCCAGCAGCTTAGTATCTGGGATAGACACTGAAGCTTTCTTT. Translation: CASSLVSGIDTEAFF.

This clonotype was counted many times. In DNA form, the CDR3 reads TGTGCCAGCAGTTCCGGTGGCTATGGCTACACCTTC. The encoded protein is CASSSGGYGYTF. The V call is TRBV12-3 or TRBV12-4, the J call TRBJ1-2; unclear D gene. V lost 4 bases and J 4 bases, leaving 7 bases between the germline ends. This CDR3 has 12 amino acids.

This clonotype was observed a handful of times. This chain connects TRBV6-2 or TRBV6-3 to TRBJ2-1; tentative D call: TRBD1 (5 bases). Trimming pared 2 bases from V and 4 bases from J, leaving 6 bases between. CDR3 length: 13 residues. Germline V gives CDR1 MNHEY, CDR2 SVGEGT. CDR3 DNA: TGTGCCAGCAGTTACCGGACATACAATGAGCAGTTCTTC. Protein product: CASSYRTYNEQFF.